These T cell receptor beta chains were read from a single sample in a study of shared clonotypes between healthy human individuals. The data were produced by immunoSEQ multiplex PCR, yet TCRdb's version contains in-frame clones alone and is incomplete. Among roughly 2.1 million clones listed, approximately 94% were seen once. Sequencing was performed on naive CD8+ T cells from PBMCs. These receptors were collected from a man aged 18 to 29 in good health. Some clones in this sample may be carry-over from other donors' samples. Each CDR3 is given without its conserved first and last residue.

>TRBV7-3|TRBJ2-5
ASSPQGEETQY
>TRBV29-1|TRBJ1-5
SVVLPGNQPQH
>TRBV4-3|TRBJ1-4
ASSQEMREKLF
>TRBV15|TRBJ2-2
ATSSRSGKSNTGELF
>TRBV5-4|TRBJ1-2
ASTLWGTRQGSNYGYT
>TRBV6-5|TRBJ2-1
ASSPTGFEQF
>TRBV7-9|TRBJ2-7
ASSFMGGDRDSYEQY
>TRBV2|TRBJ2-7
ASTMGQGYEQY
>TRBV25-1|TRBJ2-7
ASSPGLAAYEQY
>TRBV5-1|TRBJ2-5
ASTGPNQSGETQY
>TRBV7-9|TRBJ1-1
ASSFTQGTGIRDTEAF
>TRBV27|TRBJ2-7
ASRPLPDSYEQY
>TRBV7-6|TRBJ2-5
ASSLELRRKKTQY
>TRBV14|TRBJ1-2
ASSSRDTAWDYGYT
>TRBV19|NA
ASGRVLRDEQY
>TRBV5-1|TRBJ1-5
ASSPGGENQPQH
>TRBV28|TRBJ1-5
ASSRAGGRDNQPQH
>TRBV5-4|TRBJ1-5
APRKQGNNQPQH
>TRBV6-1|TRBJ1-5
ASSEAPQGINQPQH
>TRBV19|TRBJ2-1
ASSIRGDENEQF
>TRBV30|TRBJ2-2
AWSVTNTGELF